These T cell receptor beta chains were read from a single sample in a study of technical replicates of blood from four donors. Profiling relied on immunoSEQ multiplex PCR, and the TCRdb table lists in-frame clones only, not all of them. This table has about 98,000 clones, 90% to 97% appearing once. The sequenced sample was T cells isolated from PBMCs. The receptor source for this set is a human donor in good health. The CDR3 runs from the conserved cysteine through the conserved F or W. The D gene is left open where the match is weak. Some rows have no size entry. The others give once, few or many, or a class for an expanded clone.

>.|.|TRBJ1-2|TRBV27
TGTACCAGCAGTCCCTACAGGGCCCTACTCTATGGCTACACCTTC
CTSSPYRALLYGYTF
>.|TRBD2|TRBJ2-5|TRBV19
TGTGCCAGTAGTATAGGCGGGACTAGCGGGGGGATGGGAGAGACCCAGTACTTC
CASSIGGTSGGMGETQYF
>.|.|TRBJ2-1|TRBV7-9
TGTGCCAGCAGCTTAAGAGGGAGTATAAATGAGCAGTTCTTC
CASSLRGSINEQFF
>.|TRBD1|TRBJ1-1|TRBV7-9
TGTGCCAGCAGCCCAGAACAGGGGATGAACACTGAAGCTTTCTTT
CASSPEQGMNTEAFF
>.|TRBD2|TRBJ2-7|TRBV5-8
TGTGCCAGCAGCGGCGGGGGGACCTACGAGCAGTACTTC
CASSGGGTYEQYF
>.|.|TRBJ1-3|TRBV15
TGTGCCACCGGGCCACCTGGTCTGGGAAACACCATATATTTT
CATGPPGLGNTIYF
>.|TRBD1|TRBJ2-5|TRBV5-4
TGTGCCAGCAGCATGGCCAGGGGGACGTTGGAGACCCAGTACTTC
CASSMARGTLETQYF
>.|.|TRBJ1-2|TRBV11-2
TGTGCCAGCAGCTTAGATCTTGCGTGGGGGCGCGACTATGGCTACACCTTC
CASSLDLAWGRDYGYTF
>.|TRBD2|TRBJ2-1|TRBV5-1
TGCGCCAGCAGCCAGGTCGAGCGGGAGGTGAGCTACAATGAGCAGTTCTTC
CASSQVEREVSYNEQFF
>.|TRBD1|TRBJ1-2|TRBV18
TGTGCCAGTTCTCCGGCCGGGACAGGGTATGGCTACACCTTC
CASSPAGTGYGYTF
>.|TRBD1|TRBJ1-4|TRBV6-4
TGTGCCAGCAGTGTGGAGACAGGGAGTGAAAAACTGTTTTTT
CASSVETGSEKLFF
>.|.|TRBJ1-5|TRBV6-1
TGTGCCGTTAATCAGGGCAGTTCTGATAATCAGCCCCAGCATTTT
CAVNQGSSDNQPQHF
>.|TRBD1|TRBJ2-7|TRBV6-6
TGTGCCAGCAGTCGACAGGGGGCAGGGACCTACGAGCAGTACTTC
CASSRQGAGTYEQYF
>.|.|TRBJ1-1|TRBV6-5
TGTGCCAGCAGTTACAAGAGGGTTTGGGGCACTGAAGCTTTCTTT
CASSYKRVWGTEAFF
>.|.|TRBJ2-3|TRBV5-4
TGTGCCAGCAGCCTAGACACAGATACGCAGTATTTT
CASSLDTDTQYF
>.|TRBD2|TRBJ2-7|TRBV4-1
TGCGCCAGCAGCCACCCCCGGGCTAGGCTAGCGGAGGGTTACGAGCAGTACTTC
CASSHPRARLAEGYEQYF
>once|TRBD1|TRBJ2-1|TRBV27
TGTGCCAGCAGTAAGGGGACAGGGGTCCCCCATGAGCAGTTCTTC
CASSKGTGVPHEQFF
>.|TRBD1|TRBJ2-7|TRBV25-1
TGTGCCAGCAGTAGGACAGGGGTTTTACAGGACGAGCAGTACTTC
CASSRTGVLQDEQYF
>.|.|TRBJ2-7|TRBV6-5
TGTGCCAGCAGCCTCCGACCGGGCTACGAGCAGTACTTC
CASSLRPGYEQYF
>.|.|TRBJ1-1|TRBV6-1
TGTGCCAGTACGTTCGGGAGCGGCACTGAAGCTTTCTTT
CASTFGSGTEAFF
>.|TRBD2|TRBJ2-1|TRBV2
TGTGCCAGCAGTAAGACTAGCGGGAGGTCCAGCTCCTACAATGAGCAGTTCTTC
CASSKTSGRSSSYNEQFF
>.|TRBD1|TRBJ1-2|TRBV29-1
TGCAGCGTCGGGACAGGATTTAACTATGGCTACACCTTC
CSVGTGFNYGYTF
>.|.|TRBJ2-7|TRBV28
TGTGCCATACAACACGACTTGGGAGAAGGCTACGAGCAGTACTTC
CAIQHDLGEGYEQYF
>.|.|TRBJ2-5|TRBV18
TGTGCCAGCTCACCACCGGGAACAGAGGGAGCAGAGACCCAGTACTTC
CASSPPGTEGAETQYF
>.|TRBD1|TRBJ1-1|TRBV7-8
TGTGCCAGTCCACTCCCGGGACAGGGTAACACTGAAGCTTTCTTT
CASPLPGQGNTEAFF
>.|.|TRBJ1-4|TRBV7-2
TGTGCCAGCAGCTTAGGGGGGAGCGGGGGTGAAAAACTGTTTTTT
CASSLGGSGGEKLFF
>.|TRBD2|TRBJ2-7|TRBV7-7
TGTGCTAGCAGCCCGAGCGGCCTAGCGGGGACCTACGAGCAGTACTTC
CASSPSGLAGTYEQYF
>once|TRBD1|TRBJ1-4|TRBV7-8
TGTGCCAGCAGCTCAAGACAGGGGACTAATGAAAAACTGTTTTTT
CASSSRQGTNEKLFF